The 4 T cell receptor beta chains listed next were all sequenced from one sample in a study of immune cell composition in non-small cell lung cancer. TCRdb's table, derived via immunoSEQ multiplex PCR, lists solely in-frame clones and lacks some. Among about 10,000 clones listed, roughly two thirds were seen once. The material sequenced was lung tumor tissue. The receptors come from a human donor with non-small cell lung cancer.

This clone has a handful of counts. The chain links TRBV6-5 to TRBJ1-6; TRBD1 agrees at 8 bases. CDR3 size: 15 residues. In germline, CDR1 is MNHEY, CDR2 SVGAGI. Trimming removed 7 bases from V and 5 bases from J; junction bases left unmatched: 7. In DNA, the CDR3 is TGTGCCAGCACCAAACTGGACAGGGATAATTCACCCCTCCACTTT. It codes for CASTKLDRDNSPLHF.

This chain joins TRBV5-1 and TRBJ2-1; D is possibly TRBD2 (6 bases). V was clipped by 3 bases and J by 0 bases, with 13 bases between them. CDR1 is SGHRS and CDR2 is YFSETQ in the germline V gene. The CDR3 extends over 16 amino acids. The CDR3 protein is CASSWGLASSYNEQFF. In DNA form, the CDR3 reads TGCGCCAGCAGCTGGGGACTGGCGAGCTCCTACAATGAGCAGTTCTTC. Looking up the rest from reference TRBV5-1 and TRBJ2-1 gives the full variable domain: KAGVTQTPRYLIKTRGQQVTLSCSPISGHRSVSWYQQTPGQGLQFLFEYFSETQRNKGNFPGRFSGRQFSNSRSEMNVSTLELGDSALYLCASSWGLASSYNEQFFGPGTRLTVL.

The chain recombines TRBV28 with TRBJ2-7, with a weak D call TRBD1 (6 bases). The ends were cut back, 1 base at V and 7 bases at J, with 26 bases in the middle. CDR3 length: 18 residues. CDR1 is MDHEN, CDR2 SYDVKM, per germline. The CDR3 DNA follows: TGTGCCAGCAGTTTATTGCTTGGGCCCGTGGCGGTCAGGGGTGAGCAGTACTTC. This sequence encodes CASSLLLGPVAVRGEQYF.

This clone was counted a few times. V and J are TRBV4-1 and TRBJ1-5; D gene uncertain. This CDR3 contains 14 residues. V was cut by 5 bases and J by 7 bases, with 15 bases left in between. CDR1 is MGHRA and CDR2 is YSYEKL in the germline V gene. The CDR3 loop reads CASSALGYGQPQHF. The CDR3 DNA is TGCGCCAGCAGCGCCCTTGGATATGGACAGCCCCAGCATTTT.